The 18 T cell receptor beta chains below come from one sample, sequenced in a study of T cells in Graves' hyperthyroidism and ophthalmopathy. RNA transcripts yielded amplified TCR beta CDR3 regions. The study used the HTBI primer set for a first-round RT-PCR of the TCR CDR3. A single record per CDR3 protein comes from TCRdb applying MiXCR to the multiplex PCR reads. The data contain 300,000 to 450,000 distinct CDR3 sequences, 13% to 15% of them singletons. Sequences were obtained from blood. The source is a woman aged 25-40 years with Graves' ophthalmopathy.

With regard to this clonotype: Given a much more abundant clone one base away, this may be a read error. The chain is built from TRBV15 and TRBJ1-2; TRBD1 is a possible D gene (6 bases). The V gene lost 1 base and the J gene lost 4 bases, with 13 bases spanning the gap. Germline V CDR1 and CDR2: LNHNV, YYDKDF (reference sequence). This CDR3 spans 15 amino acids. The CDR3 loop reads CATSRAVGTSYGYTF. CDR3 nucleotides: TGTGCCACCAGCAGAGCGGTCGGGACAAGCTATGGCTACACCTTC.

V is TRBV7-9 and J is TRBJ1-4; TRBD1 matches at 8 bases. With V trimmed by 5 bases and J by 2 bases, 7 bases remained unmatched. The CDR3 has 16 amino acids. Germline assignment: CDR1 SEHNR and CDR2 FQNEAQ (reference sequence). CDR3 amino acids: CASSPLQGATNEKLFF. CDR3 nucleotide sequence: TGTGCCAGCAGCCCCCTCCAGGGGGCCACTAATGAAAAACTGTTTTTT.

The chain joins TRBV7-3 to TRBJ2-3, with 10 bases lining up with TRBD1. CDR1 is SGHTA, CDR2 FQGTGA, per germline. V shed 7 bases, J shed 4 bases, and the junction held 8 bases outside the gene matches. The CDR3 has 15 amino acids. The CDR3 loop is CASNVTGGESDTQYF. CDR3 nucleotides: TGTGCCAGCAACGTGACAGGGGGCGAGTCAGATACGCAGTATTTT.

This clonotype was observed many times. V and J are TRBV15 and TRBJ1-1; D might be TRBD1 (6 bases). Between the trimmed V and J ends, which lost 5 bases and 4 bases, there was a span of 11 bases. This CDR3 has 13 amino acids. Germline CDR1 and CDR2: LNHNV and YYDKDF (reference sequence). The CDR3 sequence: CATSGTGLTEAFF. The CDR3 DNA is TGTGCCACCAGCGGAACAGGGCTCACTGAAGCTTTCTTT.

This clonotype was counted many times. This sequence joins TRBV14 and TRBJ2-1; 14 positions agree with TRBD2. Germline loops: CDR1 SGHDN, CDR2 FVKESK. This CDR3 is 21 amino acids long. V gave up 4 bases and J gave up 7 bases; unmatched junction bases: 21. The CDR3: CASSPPQGLAGGTSPGNEQFF. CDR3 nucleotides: TGTGCCAGCAGCCCGCCGCAAGGACTAGCGGGGGGTACCTCCCCAGGGAATGAGCAGTTCTTC.

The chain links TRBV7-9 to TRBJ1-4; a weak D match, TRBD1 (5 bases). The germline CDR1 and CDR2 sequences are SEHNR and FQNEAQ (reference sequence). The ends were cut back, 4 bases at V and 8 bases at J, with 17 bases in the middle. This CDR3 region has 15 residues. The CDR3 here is CASSYRDLRGEKLFF. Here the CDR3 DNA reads TGTGCCAGCAGCTACCGGGACCTTCGAGGCGAAAAACTGTTTTTT.

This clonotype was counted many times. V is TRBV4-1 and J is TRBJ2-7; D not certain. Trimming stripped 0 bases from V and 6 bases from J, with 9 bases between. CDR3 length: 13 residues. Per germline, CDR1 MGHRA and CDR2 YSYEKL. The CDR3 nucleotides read TGCGCCAGCAGCCAAGATCCAGTCCTCGAGCAGTACTTC. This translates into CASSQDPVLEQYF.

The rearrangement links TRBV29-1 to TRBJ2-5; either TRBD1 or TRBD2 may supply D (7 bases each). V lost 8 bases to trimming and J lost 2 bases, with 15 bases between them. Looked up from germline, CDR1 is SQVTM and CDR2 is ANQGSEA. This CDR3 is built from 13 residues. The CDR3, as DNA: TGCAGCTCCAGGGGGGGGGGGCAAGAGACCCAGTACTTC. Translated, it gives CSSRGGGQETQYF. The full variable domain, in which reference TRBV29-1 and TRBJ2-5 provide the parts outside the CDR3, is SAVISQKPSRDICQRGTSLTIQCQVDSQVTMMFWYRQQPGQSLTLIATANQGSEATYESGFVIDKFPISRPNLTFSTLTVSNMSPEDSSIYLCSSRGGGQETQYFGPGTRLLVL.

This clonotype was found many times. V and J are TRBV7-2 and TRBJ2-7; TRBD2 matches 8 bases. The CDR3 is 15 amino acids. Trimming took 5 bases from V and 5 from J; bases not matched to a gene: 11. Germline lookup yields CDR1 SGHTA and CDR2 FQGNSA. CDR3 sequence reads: CASSADSGVINEQYF. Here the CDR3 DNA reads TGTGCCAGCAGCGCAGATAGCGGGGTAATCAACGAGCAGTACTTC.

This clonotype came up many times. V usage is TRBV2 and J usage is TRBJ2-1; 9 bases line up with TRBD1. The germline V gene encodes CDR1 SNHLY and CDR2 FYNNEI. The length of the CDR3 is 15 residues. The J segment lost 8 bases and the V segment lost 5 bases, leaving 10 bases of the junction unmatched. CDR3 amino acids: CASSPAGQGFDEQFF. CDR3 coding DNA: TGTGCCAGCAGTCCAGCGGGACAGGGTTTCGATGAGCAGTTCTTC.

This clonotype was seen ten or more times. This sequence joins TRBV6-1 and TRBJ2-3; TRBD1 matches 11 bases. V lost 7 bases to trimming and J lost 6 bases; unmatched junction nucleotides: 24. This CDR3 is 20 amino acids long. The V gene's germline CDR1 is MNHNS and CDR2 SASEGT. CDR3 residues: CASNPLGGDRGNKGPDTQYF. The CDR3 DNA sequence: TGTGCCAGCAATCCCTTGGGAGGGGACAGGGGGAACAAGGGGCCGGATACGCAGTATTTT.

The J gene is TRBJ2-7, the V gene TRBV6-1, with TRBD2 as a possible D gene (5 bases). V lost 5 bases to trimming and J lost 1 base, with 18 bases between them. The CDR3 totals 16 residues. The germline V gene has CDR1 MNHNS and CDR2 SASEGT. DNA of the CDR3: TGTGCCAGCAGTCGACGATCACTAGGGCGTTCCTACGAGCAGTACTTC. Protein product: CASSRRSLGRSYEQYF.

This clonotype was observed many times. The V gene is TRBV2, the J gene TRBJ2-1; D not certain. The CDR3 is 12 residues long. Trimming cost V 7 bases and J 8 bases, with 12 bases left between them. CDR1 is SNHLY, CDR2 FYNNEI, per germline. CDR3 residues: CASTGLSYEQFF. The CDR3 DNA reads TGTGCCAGCACCGGTCTTAGCTATGAGCAGTTCTTC. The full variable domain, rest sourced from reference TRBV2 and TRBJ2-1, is EPEVTQTPSHQVTQMGQEVILRCVPISNHLYFYWYRQILGQKVEFLVSFYNNEISEKSEIFDDQFSVERPDGSNFTLKIRSTKLEDSAMYFCASTGLSYEQFFGPGTRLTVL.

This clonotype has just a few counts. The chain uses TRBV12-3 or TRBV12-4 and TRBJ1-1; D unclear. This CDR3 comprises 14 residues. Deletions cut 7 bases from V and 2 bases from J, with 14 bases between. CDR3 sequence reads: CASKAIGPNTEAFF. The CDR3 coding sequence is TGTGCCAGCAAGGCAATTGGGCCTAACACTGAAGCTTTCTTT.

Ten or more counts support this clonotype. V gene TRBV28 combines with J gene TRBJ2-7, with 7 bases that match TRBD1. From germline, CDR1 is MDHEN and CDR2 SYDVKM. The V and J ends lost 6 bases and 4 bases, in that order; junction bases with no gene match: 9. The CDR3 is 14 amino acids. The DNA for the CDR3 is TGTGCCAGCAGCCATTCGACAGGGTGGTACGAGCAGTACTTC. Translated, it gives CASSHSTGWYEQYF.

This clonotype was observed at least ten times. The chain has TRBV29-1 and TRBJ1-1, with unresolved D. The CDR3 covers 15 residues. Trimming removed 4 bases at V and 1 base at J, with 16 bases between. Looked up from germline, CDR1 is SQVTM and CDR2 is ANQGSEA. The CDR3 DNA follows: TGCAGCGTTGTACGGGGTGCTCAGGCGAACACTGAAGCTTTCTTT. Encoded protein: CSVVRGAQANTEAFF.

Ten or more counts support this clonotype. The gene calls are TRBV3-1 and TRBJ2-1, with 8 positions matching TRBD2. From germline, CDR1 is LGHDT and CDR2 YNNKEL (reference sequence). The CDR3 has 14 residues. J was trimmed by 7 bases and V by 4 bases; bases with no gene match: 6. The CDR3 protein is CASSPAGGGNEQFF. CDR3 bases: TGTGCCAGCAGCCCAGCCGGGGGGGGAAATGAGCAGTTCTTC.

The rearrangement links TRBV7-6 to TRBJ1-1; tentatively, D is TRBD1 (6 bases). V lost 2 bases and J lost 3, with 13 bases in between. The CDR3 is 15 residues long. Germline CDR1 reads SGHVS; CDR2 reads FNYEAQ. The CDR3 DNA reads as TGTGCCAGCAGCTTATCCCCAGGGGCAGACACTGAAGCTTTCTTT. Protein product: CASSLSPGADTEAFF.